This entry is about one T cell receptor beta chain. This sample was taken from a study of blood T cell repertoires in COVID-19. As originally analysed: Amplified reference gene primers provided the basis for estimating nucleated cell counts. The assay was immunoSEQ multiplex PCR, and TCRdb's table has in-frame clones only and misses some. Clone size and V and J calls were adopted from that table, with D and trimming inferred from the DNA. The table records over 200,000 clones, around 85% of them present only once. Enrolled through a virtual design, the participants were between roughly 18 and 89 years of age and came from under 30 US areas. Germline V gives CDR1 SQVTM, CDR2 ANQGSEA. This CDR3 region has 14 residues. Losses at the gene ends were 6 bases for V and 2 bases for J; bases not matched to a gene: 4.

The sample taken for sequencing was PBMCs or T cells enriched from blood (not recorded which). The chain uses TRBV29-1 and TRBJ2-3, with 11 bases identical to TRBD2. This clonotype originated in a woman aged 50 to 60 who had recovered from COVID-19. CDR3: CSVTSGSATDTQYF. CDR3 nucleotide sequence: TGCAGCGTAACTAGCGGGAGTGCCACAGATACGCAGTATTTT.